This entry lists 9 T cell receptor beta chains sequenced from one sample in a study of T cell clones after liver transplantation. Sequenced by immunoSEQ multiplex PCR; TCRdb stores in-frame clones only, minus some. There are roughly 120,000 clones in the sample; approximately 90% occur only once, and 0.83% lies in the top ten. Sequencing was performed on CD4+ T cells from blood, taken 12 months after liver transplant. Receptor source: a human patient who received a liver transplant. Some T cells may be graft donor cells.

This chain uses TRBV7-3 with TRBJ2-3; 11 nucleotides line up with TRBD2. V trimming: 3 bases; J trimming: 7 bases; junction bases outside the gene matches: 6. The CDR3 contains 15 residues. CDR1 and CDR2 from the germline V gene are SGHTA and FQGTGA. The CDR3 DNA reads as TGTGCCAGCAGCTTGATAGCGGGAGGGCCGAATACGCAGTATTTT. Translating it yields CASSLIAGGPNTQYF.

V and J are TRBV11-3 and TRBJ2-5; 7 nucleotides align to TRBD1. The CDR3 is 17 residues long. The ends lost 5 bases at V and 2 bases at J; junction bases unmatched: 14. Germline V gene lookup returns CDR1 SGHNT and CDR2 YENEEA. The CDR3 DNA sequence: TGTGCCAGCAGCCCCAGTTCGTTTTGGACAGGTCAAGAGACCCAGTACTTC. This translates into CASSPSSFWTGQETQYF.

This chain connects TRBV29-1 to TRBJ1-2; D remains ambiguous. The germline gives CDR1 SQVTM, CDR2 ANQGSEA. CDR3 length equals 13 residues. Trimming pared 4 bases from V and 0 bases from J, leaving 9 bases between. CDR3 amino acids: CSVALSSNYGYTF. The CDR3 DNA follows: TGCAGCGTTGCATTGAGCTCTAACTATGGCTACACCTTC.

The CDR3 loop reads CASSTMLGPGELFF. Written as DNA, the CDR3 is TGTGCCAGCAGCACGATGCTGGGCCCCGGGGAGCTGTTTTTT. The V call is TRBV11-2, the J call TRBJ2-2, with D hard to call. Trimming stripped 5 bases from V and 6 bases from J, with 13 bases between. The CDR3 totals 14 residues. CDR1 and CDR2 from the germline V gene are SGHAT and FQNNGV.

The chain carries TRBV5-1 and TRBJ2-5; no firm D call. Between the trimmed V and J ends, which lost 5 bases and 2 bases, there was a span of 10 bases. This CDR3 has 13 residues. CDR1 and CDR2 from the germline V gene are SGHRS and YFSETQ. CDR3 residues: CASSIQEQETQYF. CDR3 nucleotides: TGCGCCAGCAGTATCCAGGAACAAGAGACCCAGTACTTC.

The chain carries TRBV5-1 and TRBJ1-2; no clear D gene. CDR3 length: 13 amino acids. The V gene lost 0 bases and the J gene lost 3 bases, with 6 bases spanning the gap. Germline V gene sequence: CDR1 SGHRS, CDR2 YFSETQ. The CDR3 sequence: CASSLVTDYGYTF. CDR3 in DNA: TGCGCCAGCAGCTTGGTAACAGACTATGGCTACACCTTC.

This clone was seen a handful of times. The V gene is TRBV2, the J gene TRBJ2-2; 7 nucleotides align to TRBD1. The V segment lost 5 bases and the J segment 8 bases; nucleotides outside the gene matches: 8. CDR3 length: 14 residues. Germline V CDR1 and CDR2: SNHLY, FYNNEI. CDR3 nucleotide sequence: TGTGCCAGCAGTAAAGAAAACAGGGGAGGGGAGCTGTTTTTT. This sequence encodes CASSKENRGGELFF.

This clone has more than one count but fewer than ten. The chain joins TRBV5-1 to TRBJ1-1; D possibly corresponds to TRBD1 (5 bases). Germline CDR1 reads SGHRS; CDR2 reads YFSETQ. The CDR3 contains 16 residues. Between the trimmed V and J ends, which lost 0 bases and 1 base, there was a span of 13 bases. CDR3 sequence (DNA): TGCGCCAGCAGCTTGGAGAGTGGGGCGGGGAACACTGAAGCTTTCTTT. This gives the protein CASSLESGAGNTEAFF.

The chain has TRBV6-5 and TRBJ1-4; 7 positions match TRBD1. The V gene's germline CDR1 is MNHEY and CDR2 SVGAGI. Trimming at V came to 6 bases and at J to 3 bases, leaving 4 bases not matched to a gene. This CDR3 is 14 amino acids long. CDR3 sequence (DNA): TGTGCCAGCAGGCTACAGGGGCCTAATGAAAAACTGTTTTTT. The encoded protein is CASRLQGPNEKLFF.